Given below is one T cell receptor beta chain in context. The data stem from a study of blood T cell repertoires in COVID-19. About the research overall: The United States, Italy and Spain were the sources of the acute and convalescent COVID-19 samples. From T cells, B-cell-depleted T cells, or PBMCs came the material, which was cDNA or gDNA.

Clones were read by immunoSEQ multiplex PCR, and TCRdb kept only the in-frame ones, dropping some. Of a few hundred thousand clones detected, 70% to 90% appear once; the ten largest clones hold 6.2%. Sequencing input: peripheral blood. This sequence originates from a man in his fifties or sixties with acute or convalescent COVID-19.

The CDR3 here is CASRLAGGPSSYEQYF. CDR3 DNA: TGCGCCAGCAGGTTAGCGGGAGGTCCCTCCTCCTACGAGCAGTACTTC. This chain connects TRBV5-1 to TRBJ2-7, with 10 bases that match TRBD2. The V gene's germline CDR1 is SGHRS and CDR2 YFSETQ. V lost 5 bases and J lost 0; bases outside the gene matches: 8. This CDR3 comprises 16 residues.